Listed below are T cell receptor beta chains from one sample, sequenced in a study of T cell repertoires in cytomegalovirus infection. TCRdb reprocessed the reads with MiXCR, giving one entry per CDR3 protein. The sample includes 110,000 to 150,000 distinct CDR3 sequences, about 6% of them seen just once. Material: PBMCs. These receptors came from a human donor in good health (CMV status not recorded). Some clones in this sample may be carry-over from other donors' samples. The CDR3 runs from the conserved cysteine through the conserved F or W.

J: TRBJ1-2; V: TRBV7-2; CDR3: CASSLDRPGYTF
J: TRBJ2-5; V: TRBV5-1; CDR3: CASSLLQGGETQYF
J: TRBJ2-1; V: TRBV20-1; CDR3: CSPAGGNSNEQFF
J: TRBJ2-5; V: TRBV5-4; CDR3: CASSTGLDEQETQYF
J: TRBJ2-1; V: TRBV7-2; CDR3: CASRLSGDNEQFF
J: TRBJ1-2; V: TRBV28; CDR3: CASSLPRTNYGYTF
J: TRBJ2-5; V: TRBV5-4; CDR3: CASSPPPGLAGTETQYF
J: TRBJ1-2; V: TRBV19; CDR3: CASSATGNNYGYTF
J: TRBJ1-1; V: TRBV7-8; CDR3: CASSLRPDTEAFF
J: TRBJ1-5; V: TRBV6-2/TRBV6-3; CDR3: CASSWAGGPYQPQHF
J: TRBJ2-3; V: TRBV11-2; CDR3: CASSLGLAGYDTQYF
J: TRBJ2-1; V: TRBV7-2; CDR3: CASSRGRRAEQFF
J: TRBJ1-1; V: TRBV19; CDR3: CASSIRGLGEAFF
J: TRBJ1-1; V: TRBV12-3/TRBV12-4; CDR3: CASRLGTEAFF
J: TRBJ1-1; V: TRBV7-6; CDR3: CASSSHLPRTAQGRDTEAFF
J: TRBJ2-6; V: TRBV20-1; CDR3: CSARDWTELSGANVLTF
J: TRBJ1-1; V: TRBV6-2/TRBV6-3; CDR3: CASSYSVGLPNTEAFF
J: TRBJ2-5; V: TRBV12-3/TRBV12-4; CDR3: CGSSTLMETQYF
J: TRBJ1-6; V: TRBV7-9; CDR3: CASSSDRDSSPLHF
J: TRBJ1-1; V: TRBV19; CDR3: CASSVSMNTEAFF
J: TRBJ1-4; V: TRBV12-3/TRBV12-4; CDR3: CASRSGGSEKLFF